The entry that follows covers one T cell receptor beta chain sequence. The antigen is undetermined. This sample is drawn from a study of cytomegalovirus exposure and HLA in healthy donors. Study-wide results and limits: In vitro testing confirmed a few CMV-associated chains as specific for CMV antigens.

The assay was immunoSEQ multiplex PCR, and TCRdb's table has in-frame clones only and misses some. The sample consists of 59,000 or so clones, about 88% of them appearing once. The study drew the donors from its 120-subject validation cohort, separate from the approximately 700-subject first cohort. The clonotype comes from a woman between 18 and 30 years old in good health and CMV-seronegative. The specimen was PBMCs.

CDR3 sequence: CASSSTRQAASYEQYF. DNA of the CDR3: TGTGCCAGCAGTTCGACCCGACAGGCGGCATCCTACGAGCAGTACTTC. This chain uses TRBV6-5 with TRBJ2-7; the D gene is possibly TRBD1 (6 bases). CDR3 length: 16 residues. Germline values: CDR1 MNHEY, CDR2 SVGAGI. Trimming cost V 4 bases and J 1 base, with 17 bases left between them.